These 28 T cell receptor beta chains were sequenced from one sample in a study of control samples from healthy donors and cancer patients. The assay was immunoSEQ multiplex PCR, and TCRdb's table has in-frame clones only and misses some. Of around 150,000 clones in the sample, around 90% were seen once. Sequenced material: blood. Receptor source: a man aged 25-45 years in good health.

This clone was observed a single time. CDR3 region: CASSLDRVSEQYF. As DNA, the CDR3 is TGTGCCAGCAGCTTGGACAGGGTTTCCGAGCAGTACTTC. The chain couples TRBV7-8 to TRBJ2-7, with 8 bases fitting TRBD1. The CDR3 covers 13 residues. The germline V gene has CDR1 SGHVS and CDR2 FQNEAQ. V was pared by 3 bases and J by 6 bases, with 4 bases of the junction left unmatched.

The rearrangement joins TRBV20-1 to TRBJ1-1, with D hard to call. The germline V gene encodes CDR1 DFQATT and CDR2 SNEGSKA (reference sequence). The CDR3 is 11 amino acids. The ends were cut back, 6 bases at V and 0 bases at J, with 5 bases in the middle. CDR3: CSAYLNTEAFF. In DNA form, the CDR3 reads TGCAGTGCATACTTGAACACTGAAGCTTTCTTT.

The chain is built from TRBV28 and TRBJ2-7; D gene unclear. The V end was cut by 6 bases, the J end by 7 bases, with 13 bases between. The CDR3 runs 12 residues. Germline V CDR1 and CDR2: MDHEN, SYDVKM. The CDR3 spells CASSGLKKEQYF. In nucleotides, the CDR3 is TGTGCCAGCAGCGGCCTCAAGAAGGAGCAGTACTTC.

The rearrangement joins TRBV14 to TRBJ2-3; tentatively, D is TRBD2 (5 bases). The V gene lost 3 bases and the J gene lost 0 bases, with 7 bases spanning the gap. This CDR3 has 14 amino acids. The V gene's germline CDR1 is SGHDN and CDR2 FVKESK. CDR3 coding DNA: TGTGCCAGCAGCCAGGGAGTTAGCACAGATACGCAGTATTTT. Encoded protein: CASSQGVSTDTQYF.

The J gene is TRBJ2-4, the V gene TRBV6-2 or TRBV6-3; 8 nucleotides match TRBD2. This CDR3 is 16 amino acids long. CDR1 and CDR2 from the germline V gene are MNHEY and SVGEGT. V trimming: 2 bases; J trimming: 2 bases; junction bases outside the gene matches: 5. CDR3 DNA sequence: TGTGCCAGCAGTTACGAGGGACTAGGGTCCAAAAACATTCAGTACTTC. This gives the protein CASSYEGLGSKNIQYF.

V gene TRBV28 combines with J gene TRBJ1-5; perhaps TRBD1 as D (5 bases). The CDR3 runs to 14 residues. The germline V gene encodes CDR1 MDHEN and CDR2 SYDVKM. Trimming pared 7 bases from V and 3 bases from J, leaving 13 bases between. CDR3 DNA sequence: TGTGCCAGCACCGCAGGGAACAACAATCAGCCCCAGCATTTT. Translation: CASTAGNNNQPQHF.

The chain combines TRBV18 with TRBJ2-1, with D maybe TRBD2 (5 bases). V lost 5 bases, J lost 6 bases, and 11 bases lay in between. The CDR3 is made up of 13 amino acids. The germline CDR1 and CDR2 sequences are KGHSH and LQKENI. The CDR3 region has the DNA TGTGCCAGCTCAGGGGTCGGAGGCAATGAGCAGTTCTTC. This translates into CASSGVGGNEQFF.

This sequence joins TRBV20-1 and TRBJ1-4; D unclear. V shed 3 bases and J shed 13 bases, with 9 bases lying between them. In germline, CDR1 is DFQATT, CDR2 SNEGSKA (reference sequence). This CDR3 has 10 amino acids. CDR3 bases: TGCAGTGCTAGGAACAATAGACTGTTTTTT. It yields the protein CSARNNRLFF.

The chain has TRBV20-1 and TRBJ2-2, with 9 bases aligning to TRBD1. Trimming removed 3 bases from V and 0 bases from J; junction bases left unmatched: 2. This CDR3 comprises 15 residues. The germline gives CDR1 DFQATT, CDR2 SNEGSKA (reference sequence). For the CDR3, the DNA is TGCAGTGCTAGTACAGGGGGCGCGAACACCGGGGAGCTGTTTTTT. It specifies CSASTGGANTGELFF.

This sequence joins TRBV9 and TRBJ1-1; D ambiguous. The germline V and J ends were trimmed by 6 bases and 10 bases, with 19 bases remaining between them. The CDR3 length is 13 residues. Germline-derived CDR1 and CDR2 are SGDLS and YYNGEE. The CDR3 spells CASTPQYEDGAFF. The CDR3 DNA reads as TGTGCCAGCACCCCCCAGTATGAGGACGGAGCTTTCTTT.

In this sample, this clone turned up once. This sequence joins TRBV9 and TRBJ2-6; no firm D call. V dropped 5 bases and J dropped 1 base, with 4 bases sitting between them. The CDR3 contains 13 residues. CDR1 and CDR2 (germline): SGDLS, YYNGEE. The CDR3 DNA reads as TGTGCCAGCAGTCCGTCTGGGGCCAACGTCCTGACTTTC. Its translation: CASSPSGANVLTF.

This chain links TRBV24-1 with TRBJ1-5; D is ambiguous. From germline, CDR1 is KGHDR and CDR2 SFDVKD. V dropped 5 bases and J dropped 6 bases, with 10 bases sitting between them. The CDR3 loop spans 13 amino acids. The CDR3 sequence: CATSGPPGQPQHF. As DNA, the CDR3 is TGTGCCACCAGTGGACCACCCGGTCAGCCCCAGCATTTT.

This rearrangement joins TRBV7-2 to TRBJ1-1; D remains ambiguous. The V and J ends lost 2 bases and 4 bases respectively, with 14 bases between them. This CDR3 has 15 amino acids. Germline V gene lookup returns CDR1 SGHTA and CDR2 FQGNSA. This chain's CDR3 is CASSLLALGFTEAFF. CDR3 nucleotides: TGTGCCAGCAGCTTACTTGCCTTGGGGTTCACTGAAGCTTTCTTT.

Here the CDR3 DNA reads TGCAGCGCCTGGGGCTATGGCTACACCTTC. This translates into CSAWGYGYTF. The gene calls are TRBV29-1 and TRBJ1-2; D gene uncertain. The V gene lost 7 bases and the J gene lost 4 bases, with 7 bases spanning the gap. Per germline, CDR1 SQVTM and CDR2 ANQGSEA. The length of the CDR3 is 10 residues.

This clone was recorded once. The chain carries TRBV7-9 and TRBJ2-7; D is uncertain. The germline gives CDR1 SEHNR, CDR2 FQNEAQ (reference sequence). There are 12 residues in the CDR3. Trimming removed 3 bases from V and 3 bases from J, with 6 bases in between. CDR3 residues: CASSLWDYEQYF. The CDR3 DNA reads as TGTGCCAGCAGCTTGTGGGACTACGAGCAGTACTTC.

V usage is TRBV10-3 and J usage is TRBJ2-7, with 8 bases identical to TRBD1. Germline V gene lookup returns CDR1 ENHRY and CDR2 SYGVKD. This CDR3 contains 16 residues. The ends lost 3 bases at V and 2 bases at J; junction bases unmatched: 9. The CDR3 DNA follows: TGTGCCATCAGTGATTCAGACAGGGGAGCTGCCTACGAGCAGTACTTC. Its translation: CAISDSDRGAAYEQYF.

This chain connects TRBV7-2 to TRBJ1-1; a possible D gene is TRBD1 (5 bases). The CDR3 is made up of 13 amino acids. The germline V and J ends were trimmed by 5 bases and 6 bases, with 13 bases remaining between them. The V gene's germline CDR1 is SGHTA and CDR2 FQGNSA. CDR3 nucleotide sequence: TGTGCCAGCAGCCCCGTTTGGGGCGCTGAAGCTTTCTTT. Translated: CASSPVWGAEAFF.

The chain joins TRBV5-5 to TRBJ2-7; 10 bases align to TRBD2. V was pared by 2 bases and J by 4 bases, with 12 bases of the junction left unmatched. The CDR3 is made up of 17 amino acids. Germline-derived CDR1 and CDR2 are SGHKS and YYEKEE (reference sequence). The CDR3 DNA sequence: TGTGCCAGCAGCTTAGCGTTACGGACTAGCGGAAAGTACGAGCAGTACTTC. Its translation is CASSLALRTSGKYEQYF.

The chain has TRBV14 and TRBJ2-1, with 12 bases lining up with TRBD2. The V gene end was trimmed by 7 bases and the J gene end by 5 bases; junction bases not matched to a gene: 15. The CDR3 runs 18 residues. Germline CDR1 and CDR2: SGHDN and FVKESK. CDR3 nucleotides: TGTGCCAGCACCCCCCCGATCCCCCTAGCGGGGGGGCACAATGAGCAGTTCTTC. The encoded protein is CASTPPIPLAGGHNEQFF.

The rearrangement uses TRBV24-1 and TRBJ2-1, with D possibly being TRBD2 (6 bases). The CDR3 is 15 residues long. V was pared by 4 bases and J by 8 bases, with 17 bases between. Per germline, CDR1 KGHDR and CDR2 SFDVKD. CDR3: CATSDPTSGRYEQFF. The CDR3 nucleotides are TGTGCCACCAGTGACCCGACTAGTGGTCGGTATGAGCAGTTCTTC.

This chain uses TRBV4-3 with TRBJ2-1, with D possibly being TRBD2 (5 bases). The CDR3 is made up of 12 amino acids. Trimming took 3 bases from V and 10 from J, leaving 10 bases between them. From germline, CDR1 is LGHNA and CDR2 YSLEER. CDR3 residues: CASSHELGEQFF. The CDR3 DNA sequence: TGCGCCAGCAGCCATGAACTAGGAGAGCAGTTCTTC.

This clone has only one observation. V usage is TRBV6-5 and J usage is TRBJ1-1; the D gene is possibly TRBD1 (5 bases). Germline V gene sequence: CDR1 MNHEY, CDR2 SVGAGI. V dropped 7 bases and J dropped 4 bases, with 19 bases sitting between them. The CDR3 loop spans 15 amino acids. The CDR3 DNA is TGTGCCAGCAAGGTCGATTTGGGGCTAACCACTGAAGCTTTCTTT. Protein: CASKVDLGLTTEAFF.

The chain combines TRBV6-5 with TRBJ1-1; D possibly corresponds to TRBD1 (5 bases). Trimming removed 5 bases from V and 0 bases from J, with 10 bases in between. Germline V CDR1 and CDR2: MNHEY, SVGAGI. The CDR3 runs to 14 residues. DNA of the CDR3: TGTGCCAGCAGTCCAGGGACTGTGAACACTGAAGCTTTCTTT. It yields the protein CASSPGTVNTEAFF.

The CDR3 sequence: CASSYEVFVGELFF. CDR3 sequence (DNA): TGTGCCAGCAGTTATGAGGTGTTTGTCGGGGAGCTGTTTTTT. The rearrangement uses TRBV6-2 or TRBV6-3 and TRBJ2-2, with D unclear. The CDR3 length is 14 residues. The ends were cut back, 3 bases at V and 7 bases at J, with 12 bases in the middle. Germline V CDR1 and CDR2: MNHEY, SVGEGT.

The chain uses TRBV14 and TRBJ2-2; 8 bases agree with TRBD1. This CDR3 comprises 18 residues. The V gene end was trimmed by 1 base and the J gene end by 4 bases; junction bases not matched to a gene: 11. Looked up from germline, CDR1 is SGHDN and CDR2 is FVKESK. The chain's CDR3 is CASSQARGQGARTGELFF. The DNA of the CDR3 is TGTGCCAGCAGCCAAGCCCGGGGTCAGGGGGCGCGCACCGGGGAGCTGTTTTTT.

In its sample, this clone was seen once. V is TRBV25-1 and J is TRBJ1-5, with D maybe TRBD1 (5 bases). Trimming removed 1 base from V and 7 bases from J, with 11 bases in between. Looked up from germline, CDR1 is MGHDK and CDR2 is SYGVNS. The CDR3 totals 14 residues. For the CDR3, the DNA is TGTGCCAGCAGTGAATCAGGGACCCAGCAGCCCCAGCATTTT. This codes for CASSESGTQQPQHF.

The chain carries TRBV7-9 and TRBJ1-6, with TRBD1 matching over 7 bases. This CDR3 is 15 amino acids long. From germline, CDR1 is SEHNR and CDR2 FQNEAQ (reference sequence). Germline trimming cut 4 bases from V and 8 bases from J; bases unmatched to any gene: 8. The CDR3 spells CASSSYRGGDSPLHF. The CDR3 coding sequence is TGTGCCAGCAGCTCCTACAGGGGAGGGGATTCACCCCTCCACTTT.

The CDR3 region is CASKKGGNTEAFF. Here the CDR3 DNA reads TGTGCCAGCAAGAAGGGGGGGAACACTGAAGCTTTCTTT. The rearrangement uses TRBV6-5 and TRBJ1-1, with D possibly matching TRBD1 (6 bases). V was trimmed by 7 bases and J by 1 base, leaving 10 bases between them. The CDR3 runs 13 residues. CDR1 is MNHEY and CDR2 is SVGAGI in the germline V gene.